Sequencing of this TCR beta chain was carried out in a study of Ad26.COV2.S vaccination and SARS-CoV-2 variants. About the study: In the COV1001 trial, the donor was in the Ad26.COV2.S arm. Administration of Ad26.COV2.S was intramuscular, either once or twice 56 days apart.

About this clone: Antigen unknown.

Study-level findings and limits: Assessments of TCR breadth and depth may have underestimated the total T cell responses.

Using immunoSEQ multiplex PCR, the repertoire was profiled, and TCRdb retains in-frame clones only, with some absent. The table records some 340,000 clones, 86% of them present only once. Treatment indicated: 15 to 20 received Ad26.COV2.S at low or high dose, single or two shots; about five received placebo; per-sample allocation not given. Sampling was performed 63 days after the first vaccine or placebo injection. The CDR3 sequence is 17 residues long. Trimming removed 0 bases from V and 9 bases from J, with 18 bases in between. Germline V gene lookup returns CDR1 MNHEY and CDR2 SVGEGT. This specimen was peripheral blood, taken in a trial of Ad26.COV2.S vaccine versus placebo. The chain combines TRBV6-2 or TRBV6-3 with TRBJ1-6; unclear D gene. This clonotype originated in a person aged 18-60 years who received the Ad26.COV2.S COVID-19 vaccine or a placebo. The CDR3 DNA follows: TGTGCCAGCAGTTACTCGAGTGGAGCCAGTTCTACTTCACCCCTCCACTTT. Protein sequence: CASSYSSGASSTSPLHF.